This T cell receptor (beta chain) was captured in a study of blood T cells in healthy people across ages. Notes on the study in general: Naive T cell percentage showed a strong correlation with the diversity of TCR beta. The unsorted PBMCs prevented any conclusive comparison of naive versus antigen-experienced cells. Diversity estimates from one million T cells were considered underestimates.

Germline V gene sequence: CDR1 KGHSH, CDR2 LQKENI. V was trimmed by 3 bases and J by 2 bases, leaving 13 bases between them. The CDR3 length is 15 residues. Combining a sample-barcoded 5' primer with a J-beta primer mix, a second PCR ran for about 7 to 11 cycles. TCRdb itself ran the 5' RACE reads through MiXCR, one entry per CDR3 protein. The repertoire holds more than 800,000 distinct CDR3 sequences, more than 25% seen once, with around 16% in the top ten. On this clonotype itself: Its cognate antigen is unknown.

The specimen sequenced was blood. The chain combines TRBV18 with TRBJ1-1; D is perhaps TRBD1 (5 bases). The sequence came from a woman at least 80 years old in good health. CDR3 region: CASSPRGNPNTEAFF. The CDR3 DNA is TGTGCCAGCTCACCGAGGGGCAACCCAAACACTGAAGCTTTCTTT.